This T cell receptor beta chain was found in a study of T-cell reconstitution after alpha-beta-depleted transplantation in children. Overall study results and limits: About two months after transplant, alpha-beta T cells reportedly came from several hundred expanded graft clones. T-cell counts and diversity at one year post-transplant came mainly from newly produced T cells. Some patients showed high day-60 TCRbeta diversity, which derived from surviving recipient T cells and thymic progenitors.

This clonotype was seen more than once but under ten times. Its target is unknown. A TCRbeta library incorporating unique molecular identifiers was prepared. Each CDR3 protein is one row after TCRdb ran MiXCR on the PCR reads. The sample lists approximately 980,000 distinct CDR3 sequences; about 29% were seen once. This CDR3 comprises 14 residues. Per the germline V gene, CDR1 is MGHRA and CDR2 is YSYEKL. Between the trimmed V and J ends, which lost 4 bases and 6 bases, there was a span of 13 bases. The J gene is TRBJ1-5, the V gene TRBV4-1; D is undetermined. The sequence was collected from a boy in the first two years of life who had a stem cell transplant for SCID, so the T cells may come from the graft donor. The sample consisted of PBMCs, mostly from graft donor cells, taken 360 days after TCRalphabeta/CD19-depleted stem cell transplant. CDR3 sequence (DNA): TGCGCCAGCAGCCCCACCTTATGGCGTCAGCCCCAGCATTTT. Protein: CASSPTLWRQPQHF.